The clone carrying this T cell receptor (beta chain) came up many times. This sample stems from a study of early T cells in non-severe SARS-CoV-2 infection. Study-level background: Sequencing of unsorted whole blood was done on bulk RNA, leaving chains unpaired.

Individual cDNA molecules received unique molecular identifiers during library preparation. TCRdb independently ran MiXCR on the 5' RACE reads; one entry per CDR3 protein. The sample gives 17,000 or so distinct CDR3 sequences, around 6.1% of which show up once; over 5.5% is in the top ten. The germline V gene encodes CDR1 SGHTA and CDR2 FQGNSA. The CDR3 runs 13 residues. With 5 bases removed from V and 8 bases from J, the gap between germline ends came to 15 bases. Sequences were derived from whole blood, sampled at baseline. This clonotype was sampled from an adult who was a healthcare worker with PCR-confirmed SARS-CoV-2 infection or an uninfected control (not recorded which). The chain joins TRBV7-2 to TRBJ1-2; maybe TRBD1 (5 bases). This chain's CDR3 is CASSPGRVEGYTF. CDR3 sequence (DNA): TGTGCCAGCAGCCCCGGCAGGGTGGAGGGCTACACCTTC.